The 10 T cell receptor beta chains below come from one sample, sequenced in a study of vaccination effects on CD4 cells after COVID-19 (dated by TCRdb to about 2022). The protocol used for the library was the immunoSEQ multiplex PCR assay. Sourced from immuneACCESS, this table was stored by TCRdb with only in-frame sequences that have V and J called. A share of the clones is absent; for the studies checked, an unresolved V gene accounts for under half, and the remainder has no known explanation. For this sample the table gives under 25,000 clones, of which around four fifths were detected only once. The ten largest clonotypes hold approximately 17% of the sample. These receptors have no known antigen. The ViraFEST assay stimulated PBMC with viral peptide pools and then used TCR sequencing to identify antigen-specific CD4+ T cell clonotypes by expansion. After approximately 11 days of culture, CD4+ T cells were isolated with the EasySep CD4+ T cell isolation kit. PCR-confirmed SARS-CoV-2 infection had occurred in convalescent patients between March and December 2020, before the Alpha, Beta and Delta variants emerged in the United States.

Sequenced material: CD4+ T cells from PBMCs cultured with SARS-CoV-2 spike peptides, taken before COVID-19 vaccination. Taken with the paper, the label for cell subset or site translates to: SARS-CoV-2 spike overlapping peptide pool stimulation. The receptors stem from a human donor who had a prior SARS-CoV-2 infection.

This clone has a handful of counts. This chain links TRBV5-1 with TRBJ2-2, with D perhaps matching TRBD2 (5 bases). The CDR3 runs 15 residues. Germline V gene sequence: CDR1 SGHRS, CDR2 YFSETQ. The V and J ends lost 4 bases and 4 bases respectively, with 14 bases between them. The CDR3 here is CASSVPRGRTGELFF. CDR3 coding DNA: TGCGCCAGCAGCGTGCCTAGAGGGCGCACCGGGGAGCTGTTTTTT.

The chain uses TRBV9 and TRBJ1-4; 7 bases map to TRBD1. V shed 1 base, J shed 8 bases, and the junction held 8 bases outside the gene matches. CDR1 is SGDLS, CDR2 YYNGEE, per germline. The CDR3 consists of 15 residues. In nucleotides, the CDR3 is TGTGCCAGCAGCGTAACAGGGGCATTACGGGAAAAACTGTTTTTT. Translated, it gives CASSVTGALREKLFF.

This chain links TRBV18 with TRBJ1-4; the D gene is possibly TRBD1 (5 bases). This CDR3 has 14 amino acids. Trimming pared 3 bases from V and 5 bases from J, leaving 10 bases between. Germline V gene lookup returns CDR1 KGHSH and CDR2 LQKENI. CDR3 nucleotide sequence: TGTGCCAGCTCACCCAGGGAAACCAATGAAAAACTGTTTTTT. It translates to CASSPRETNEKLFF. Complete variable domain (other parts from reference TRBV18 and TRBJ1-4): NAGVMQNPRHLVRRRGQEARLRCSPMKGHSHVYWYRQLPEEGLKFMVYLQKENIIDESGMPKERFSAEFPKEGPSILRIQQVVRGDSAAYFCASSPRETNEKLFFGSGTQLSVL.

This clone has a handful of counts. The CDR3, as DNA: TGTGCCAGCAGCGTACAGGGGGCAGGCGGTCAGCCCCAGCATTTT. The encoded protein is CASSVQGAGGQPQHF. V usage is TRBV5-6 and J usage is TRBJ1-5, with TRBD1 matching 9 bases. In germline, CDR1 is SGHDT, CDR2 YYEEEE. The J segment lost 6 bases and the V segment lost 4 bases, leaving 8 bases of the junction unmatched. This CDR3 comprises 15 residues.

The CDR3 sequence: CASSYRGPSFGELFF. The CDR3 DNA follows: TGTGCCAGCAGTTACCGGGGGCCAAGTTTCGGGGAGCTGTTTTTT. The gene calls are TRBV6-5 and TRBJ2-2, with D possibly called TRBD1 or TRBD2 (6 bases each). CDR1 and CDR2 (germline): MNHEY, SVGAGI. This CDR3 region has 15 residues. Trimming left V 2 bases short and J 7 bases short, with 14 bases between.

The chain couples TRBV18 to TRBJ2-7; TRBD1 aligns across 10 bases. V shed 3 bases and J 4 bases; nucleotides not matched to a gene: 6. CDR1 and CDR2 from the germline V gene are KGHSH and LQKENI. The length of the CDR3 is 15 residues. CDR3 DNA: TGTGCCAGCTCACCTGGACAGGGGGTTAGATACGAGCAGTACTTC. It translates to CASSPGQGVRYEQYF.

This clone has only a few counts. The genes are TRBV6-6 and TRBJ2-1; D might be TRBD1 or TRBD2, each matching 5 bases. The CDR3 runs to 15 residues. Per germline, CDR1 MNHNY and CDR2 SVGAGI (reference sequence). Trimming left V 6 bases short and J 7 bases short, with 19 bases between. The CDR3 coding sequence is TGTGCCAGCAGCCGATCGGGACCGCAAGGGAATGAGCAGTTCTTC. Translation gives CASSRSGPQGNEQFF.

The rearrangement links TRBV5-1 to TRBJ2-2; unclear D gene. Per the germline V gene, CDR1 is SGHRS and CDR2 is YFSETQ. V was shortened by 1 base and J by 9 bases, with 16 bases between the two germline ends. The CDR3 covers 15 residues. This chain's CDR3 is CASSLLGQPHRELFF. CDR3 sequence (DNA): TGCGCCAGCAGCTTGCTTGGGCAGCCCCACCGGGAGCTGTTTTTT.

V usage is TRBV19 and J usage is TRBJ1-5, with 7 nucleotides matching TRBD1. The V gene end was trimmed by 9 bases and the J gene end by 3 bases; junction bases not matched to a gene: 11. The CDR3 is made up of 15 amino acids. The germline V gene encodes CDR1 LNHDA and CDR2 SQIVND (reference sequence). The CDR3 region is CASTPRQGTNQPQHF. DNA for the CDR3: TGTGCCAGCACCCCTCGACAGGGAACCAATCAGCCCCAGCATTTT.

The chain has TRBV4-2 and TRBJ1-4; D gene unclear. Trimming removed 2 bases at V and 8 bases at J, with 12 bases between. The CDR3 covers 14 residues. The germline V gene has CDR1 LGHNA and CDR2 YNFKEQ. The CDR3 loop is CASSQRLGFEKLFF. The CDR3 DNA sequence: TGTGCCAGCAGCCAACGACTAGGTTTCGAAAAACTGTTTTTT.